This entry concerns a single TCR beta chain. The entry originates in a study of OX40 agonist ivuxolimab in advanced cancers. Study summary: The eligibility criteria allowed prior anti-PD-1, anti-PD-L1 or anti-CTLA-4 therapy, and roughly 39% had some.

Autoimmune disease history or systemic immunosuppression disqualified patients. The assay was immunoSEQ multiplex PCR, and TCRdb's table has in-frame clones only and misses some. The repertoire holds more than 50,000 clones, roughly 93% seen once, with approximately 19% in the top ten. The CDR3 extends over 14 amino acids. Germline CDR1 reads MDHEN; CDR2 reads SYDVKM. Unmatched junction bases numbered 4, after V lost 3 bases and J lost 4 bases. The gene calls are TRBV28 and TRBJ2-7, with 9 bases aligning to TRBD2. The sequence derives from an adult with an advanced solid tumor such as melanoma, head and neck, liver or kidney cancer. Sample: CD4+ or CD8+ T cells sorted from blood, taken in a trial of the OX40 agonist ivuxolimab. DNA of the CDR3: TGTGCCAGCAGTTTTGCGGGAGGGGGGTACGAGCAGTACTTC. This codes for CASSFAGGGYEQYF.